A selection of T cell receptor beta chains follows, all from one sample in a study of radiation and T cells in renal cell carcinoma. Libraries were prepared by immunoSEQ multiplex PCR; TCRdb keeps only in-frame clonotypes and omits some of them. This table holds about 77,000 clones, less than 90% found once. The sequencing used blood, collected from a patient whose treatment included radiotherapy and nephrectomy. The receptors were gathered from an older woman with renal cell carcinoma. CDR3s include the opening cysteine and the closing phenylalanine or tryptophan. The D gene is left open where the match is weak. For some rows the clone size is stated as once, few or many, or as a class when expanded; others skip it.

d_gene: .
j_gene: TRBJ1-2
v_gene: TRBV28
abundance: .
CDR3aa: CASSLSDNYGYTF
CDR3nt: TGTGCCAGCAGTTTATCGGACAATTATGGCTACACCTTC

d_gene: .
j_gene: TRBJ1-1
v_gene: TRBV4-1
abundance: few
CDR3aa: CASSQGGREAFF
CDR3nt: TGCGCCAGCAGCCAAGGGGGCCGGGAGGCTTTCTTT

d_gene: TRBD1
j_gene: TRBJ1-1
v_gene: TRBV7-2
abundance: medium-sized
CDR3aa: CASSFQTGYTEAFF
CDR3nt: TGTGCCAGCAGCTTTCAGACAGGGTACACTGAAGCTTTCTTT

d_gene: .
j_gene: TRBJ1-1
v_gene: TRBV5-1
abundance: .
CDR3aa: CASSLLENTEAFF
CDR3nt: TGCGCCAGCAGCTTGTTAGAGAACACTGAAGCTTTCTTT

d_gene: TRBD1
j_gene: TRBJ2-1
v_gene: TRBV7-9
abundance: .
CDR3aa: CASSPFVGQGYNEQFF
CDR3nt: TGTGCCAGCAGCCCCTTCGTGGGACAGGGGTACAATGAGCAGTTCTTC

d_gene: .
j_gene: TRBJ2-7
v_gene: TRBV2
abundance: .
CDR3aa: CASDRGAWYEQYF
CDR3nt: TGTGCCAGCGATAGGGGGGCATGGTACGAGCAGTACTTC

d_gene: .
j_gene: TRBJ2-2
v_gene: TRBV5-5
abundance: .
CDR3aa: CASREGLLNTGELFF
CDR3nt: TGTGCCAGCAGGGAGGGATTGTTGAACACCGGGGAGCTGTTTTTT

d_gene: .
j_gene: TRBJ1-2
v_gene: TRBV6-1
abundance: .
CDR3aa: CASSERTYGYTF
CDR3nt: TGTGCCAGCAGTGAACGGACTTATGGCTACACCTTC

d_gene: .
j_gene: TRBJ1-1
v_gene: TRBV19
abundance: .
CDR3aa: CASSIGGVRTEAFF
CDR3nt: TGTGCCAGTAGTATCGGCGGGGTGAGGACTGAAGCTTTCTTT

d_gene: TRBD1
j_gene: TRBJ2-7
v_gene: TRBV29-1
abundance: .
CDR3aa: CSVLGGKTGSSYEQYF
CDR3nt: TGCAGCGTGCTAGGGGGTAAGACAGGGAGCTCCTACGAGCAGTACTTC

d_gene: TRBD1
j_gene: TRBJ1-1
v_gene: TRBV7-3
abundance: .
CDR3aa: CASSLNGQGLEAFF
CDR3nt: TGTGCCAGCAGCTTAAATGGACAGGGACTAGAAGCTTTCTTT

d_gene: TRBD1
j_gene: TRBJ1-4
v_gene: TRBV15
abundance: .
CDR3aa: CATSGPDRINEKLFF
CDR3nt: TGTGCCACCAGCGGCCCGGACAGGATTAATGAAAAACTGTTTTTT

d_gene: TRBD2
j_gene: TRBJ2-5
v_gene: TRBV5-1
abundance: .
CDR3aa: CASSLTSGEAETQYF
CDR3nt: TGCGCCAGCAGCCTTACTAGCGGGGAAGCAGAGACCCAGTACTTC

d_gene: TRBD2
j_gene: TRBJ2-5
v_gene: TRBV28
abundance: .
CDR3aa: CASSSGGGRAVETQYF
CDR3nt: TGTGCCAGCAGTTCGGGGGGCGGGAGGGCCGTAGAGACCCAGTACTTC

d_gene: .
j_gene: TRBJ2-7
v_gene: TRBV19
abundance: .
CDR3aa: CASRPQGTGAYEQYF
CDR3nt: TGTGCCAGTAGACCACAGGGTACAGGAGCCTACGAGCAGTACTTC

d_gene: .
j_gene: TRBJ1-2
v_gene: TRBV6-5
abundance: once
CDR3aa: CASSYGRRYGYTF
CDR3nt: TGTGCCAGCAGTTACGGGCGGCGCTATGGCTACACCTTC

d_gene: .
j_gene: TRBJ2-3
v_gene: TRBV7-9
abundance: .
CDR3aa: CASSGRAAPGDTQYF
CDR3nt: TGTGCCAGCAGCGGGAGAGCGGCCCCGGGAGATACGCAGTATTTT

d_gene: .
j_gene: TRBJ2-3
v_gene: TRBV6-1
abundance: .
CDR3aa: CASRGGSTDTQYF
CDR3nt: TGTGCCAGCAGGGGGGGTAGCACAGATACGCAGTATTTT

d_gene: TRBD1
j_gene: TRBJ1-5
v_gene: TRBV19
abundance: once
CDR3aa: CASSRGDRVDQPQHF
CDR3nt: TGTGCCAGTAGCCGGGGGGACAGGGTCGATCAGCCCCAGCATTTT

d_gene: .
j_gene: TRBJ1-6
v_gene: TRBV9
abundance: .
CDR3aa: CASSAGPPENSPLHF
CDR3nt: TGTGCCAGCAGCGCTGGCCCCCCGGAAAATTCACCCCTCCACTTT

d_gene: .
j_gene: TRBJ1-6
v_gene: TRBV27
abundance: .
CDR3aa: CASSFLRNNSPLHF
CDR3nt: TGTGCCAGCAGTTTTCTACGGAATAATTCACCCCTCCACTTT

d_gene: .
j_gene: TRBJ1-5
v_gene: TRBV5-6
abundance: .
CDR3aa: CASSLFFGGHTPIKPQHF
CDR3nt: TGTGCCAGCAGCTTGTTTTTCGGGGGGCACACACCAATAAAGCCCCAGCATTTT

d_gene: .
j_gene: TRBJ2-4
v_gene: TRBV2
abundance: .
CDR3aa: CANWNVAKNIQYF
CDR3nt: TGTGCCAACTGGAATGTAGCCAAAAACATTCAGTACTTC

d_gene: .
j_gene: TRBJ1-1
v_gene: TRBV6-5
abundance: .
CDR3aa: CASRNQWALNTEAFF
CDR3nt: TGTGCCAGCAGAAATCAATGGGCCCTGAACACTGAAGCTTTCTTT

d_gene: .
j_gene: TRBJ1-4
v_gene: TRBV2
abundance: .
CDR3aa: CASRSGSSNEKLFF
CDR3nt: TGTGCCAGCAGATCGGGCAGTTCTAATGAAAAACTGTTTTTT

d_gene: .
j_gene: TRBJ2-1
v_gene: TRBV7-9
abundance: .
CDR3aa: CASSGEGGGENEQFF
CDR3nt: TGTGCCAGCAGCGGAGAGGGAGGGGGGGAGAATGAGCAGTTCTTC

d_gene: TRBD1
j_gene: TRBJ1-2
v_gene: TRBV9
abundance: .
CDR3aa: CASSVGAGGYGYTF
CDR3nt: TGTGCCAGCAGCGTAGGGGCAGGGGGGTATGGCTACACCTTC

d_gene: .
j_gene: TRBJ2-3
v_gene: TRBV4-1
abundance: .
CDR3aa: CASSHPGGDTQYF
CDR3nt: TGCGCCAGCAGCCATCCCGGTGGAGATACGCAGTATTTT

d_gene: .
j_gene: TRBJ2-2
v_gene: TRBV10-2
abundance: few
CDR3aa: CATLPGLIYTGELFF
CDR3nt: TGCGCCACCCTTCCGGGACTTATTTACACCGGGGAGCTGTTTTTT

d_gene: .
j_gene: TRBJ2-2
v_gene: TRBV11-3
abundance: .
CDR3aa: CASSSTGSTGELFF
CDR3nt: TGTGCCAGCAGCTCAACAGGGTCCACCGGGGAGCTGTTTTTT

d_gene: TRBD2
j_gene: TRBJ2-5
v_gene: TRBV2
abundance: .
CDR3aa: CASSGMTSGSQETQYF
CDR3nt: TGTGCCAGCAGTGGCATGACTAGCGGGAGCCAAGAGACCCAGTACTTC

d_gene: TRBD2
j_gene: TRBJ2-7
v_gene: TRBV30
abundance: .
CDR3aa: CAWRTLAGLGEQYF
CDR3nt: TGTGCCTGGAGGACGCTAGCGGGCCTTGGGGAGCAGTACTTC

d_gene: .
j_gene: TRBJ1-2
v_gene: TRBV27
abundance: once
CDR3aa: CAAAPLRASDYGYTF
CDR3nt: TGTGCCGCAGCACCCCTCCGCGCTTCGGACTATGGCTACACCTTC

d_gene: .
j_gene: TRBJ1-2
v_gene: TRBV2
abundance: once
CDR3aa: CASSYTEPGGYTF
CDR3nt: TGTGCCAGCAGTTACACCGAGCCCGGTGGCTACACCTTC

d_gene: .
j_gene: TRBJ1-2
v_gene: TRBV6-5
abundance: .
CDR3aa: CASSYQQGVNYGYTF
CDR3nt: TGTGCCAGCAGCTATCAACAGGGAGTTAACTATGGCTACACCTTC

d_gene: .
j_gene: TRBJ1-1
v_gene: TRBV5-1
abundance: .
CDR3aa: CASSLAGRQISTEAFF
CDR3nt: TGCGCCAGCAGCTTGGCCGGTCGGCAGATATCCACTGAAGCTTTCTTT

d_gene: .
j_gene: TRBJ1-1
v_gene: TRBV9
abundance: .
CDR3aa: CASSAIGGDTEAFF
CDR3nt: TGTGCCAGCAGCGCGATAGGGGGTGACACTGAAGCTTTCTTT

d_gene: .
j_gene: TRBJ2-7
v_gene: TRBV19
abundance: .
CDR3aa: CASSPGRSRGTYF
CDR3nt: TGTGCCAGTAGCCCCGGCAGGAGTCGGGGGACGTACTTC

d_gene: TRBD1
j_gene: TRBJ2-7
v_gene: TRBV10-3
abundance: .
CDR3aa: CAISDRDRPYEQYF
CDR3nt: TGTGCCATCAGTGACCGGGACAGACCCTACGAGCAGTACTTC

d_gene: .
j_gene: TRBJ1-1
v_gene: TRBV6-1
abundance: .
CDR3aa: CASRKEGGTEAFF
CDR3nt: TGTGCCAGCAGAAAAGAGGGGGGCACTGAAGCTTTCTTT

d_gene: TRBD1
j_gene: TRBJ2-4
v_gene: TRBV4-1
abundance: .
CDR3aa: CASSLGQQNIQYF
CDR3nt: TGCGCCAGCAGCCTGGGACAGCAAAACATTCAGTACTTC

d_gene: .
j_gene: TRBJ2-1
v_gene: TRBV7-6
abundance: once
CDR3aa: CASSSDGFGLYNEQFF
CDR3nt: TGTGCCAGCAGCTCGGACGGATTTGGCCTTTACAATGAGCAGTTCTTC

d_gene: TRBD1
j_gene: TRBJ1-5
v_gene: TRBV6-5
abundance: .
CDR3aa: CASTPTGRQPQHF
CDR3nt: TGTGCCAGCACCCCGACAGGGAGGCAGCCCCAGCATTTT

d_gene: .
j_gene: TRBJ2-7
v_gene: TRBV5-1
abundance: .
CDR3aa: CASSLTESDTYEQYF
CDR3nt: TGCGCCAGCAGCTTAACGGAGTCGGACACCTACGAGCAGTACTTC

d_gene: .
j_gene: TRBJ1-1
v_gene: TRBV6-6
abundance: .
CDR3aa: CASRNGPDTEAFF
CDR3nt: TGTGCCAGCAGAAACGGGCCGGACACTGAAGCTTTCTTT